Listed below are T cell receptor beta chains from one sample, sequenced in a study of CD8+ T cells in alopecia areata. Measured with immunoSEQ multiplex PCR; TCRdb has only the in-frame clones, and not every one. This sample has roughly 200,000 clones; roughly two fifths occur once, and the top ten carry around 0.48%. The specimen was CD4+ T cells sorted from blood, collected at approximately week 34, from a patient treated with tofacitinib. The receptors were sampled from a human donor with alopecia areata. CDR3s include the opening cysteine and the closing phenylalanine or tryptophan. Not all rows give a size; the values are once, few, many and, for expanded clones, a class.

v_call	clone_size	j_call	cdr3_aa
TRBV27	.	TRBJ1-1	CASSPSRLNTEAFF
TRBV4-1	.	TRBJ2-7	CASSRNSGSSYEQYF
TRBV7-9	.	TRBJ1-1	CASSENTEAFF
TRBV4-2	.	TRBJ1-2	CASRNPGLGYTF
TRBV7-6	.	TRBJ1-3	CASSLGGRSSGNTIYF
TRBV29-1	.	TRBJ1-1	CSVGNRGGDTEAFF
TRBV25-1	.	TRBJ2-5	CASSEGTGAVETQYF
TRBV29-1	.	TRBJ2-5	CSVEAWDRGPETQYF
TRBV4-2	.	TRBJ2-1	CASSQGNWQFF
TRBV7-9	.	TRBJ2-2	CASSLRDRGELFF
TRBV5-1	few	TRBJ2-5	CASSSTFGGSETQYF
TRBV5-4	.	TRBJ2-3	CASSLAVSGTDTQYF
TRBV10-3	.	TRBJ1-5	CAISDGGHSNQPQHF
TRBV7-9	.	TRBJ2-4	CASSPTEAKNIQYF
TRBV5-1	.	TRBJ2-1	CASSPLAVRVDNEQFF
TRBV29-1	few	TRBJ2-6	CSVDSGPLSGANVLTF
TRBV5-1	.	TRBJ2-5	CASSLGPTGERETQYF
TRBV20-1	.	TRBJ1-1	CSAREVTPAFF
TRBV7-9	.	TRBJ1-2	CASSSLLGLNYGYTF
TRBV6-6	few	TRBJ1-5	CAGRSSWDQPQHF
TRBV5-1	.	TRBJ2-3	CASSLAPATSGMRYTQYF
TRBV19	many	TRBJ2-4	CASNPTGAGNIQYF
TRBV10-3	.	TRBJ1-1	CAIRGTVAEAFF
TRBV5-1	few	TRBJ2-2	CASSKQGADTGELFF
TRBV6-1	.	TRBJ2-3	CASSVRDPRKGTQYF
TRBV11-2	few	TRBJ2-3	CASSLVISSGRIVPDTQYF
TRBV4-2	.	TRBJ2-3	CASSQVTSGKFPDTQYF
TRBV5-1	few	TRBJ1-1	CASNGQGNTEAFF
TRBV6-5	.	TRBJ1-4	CASVSGTGDEKLFF
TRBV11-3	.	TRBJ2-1	CASSLETANSYNEQFF
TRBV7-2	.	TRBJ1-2	CASSLEGQENYGYTF
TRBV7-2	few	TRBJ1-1	CASSLGQGTEAFF
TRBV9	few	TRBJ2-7	CASSVGGLQSSYEQYF
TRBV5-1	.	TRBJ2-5	CASSTEETQYF
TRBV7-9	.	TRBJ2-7	CASSFPRLGLEQYF
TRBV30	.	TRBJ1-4	CAWSPGPNEKLFF
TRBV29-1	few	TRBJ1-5	CSANGGIGQPQHF
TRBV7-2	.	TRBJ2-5	CASRQGRGQETQYF
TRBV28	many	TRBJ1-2	CASSLSGQGAFGGYTF
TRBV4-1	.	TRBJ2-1	CASSQENSGMGDNEQFF
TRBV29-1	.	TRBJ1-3	CSVRSSGNTIYF
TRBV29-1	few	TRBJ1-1	CSGTGTVNTEAFF
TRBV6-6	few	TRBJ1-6	CAIRDNDRAPLHF
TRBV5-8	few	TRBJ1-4	CASSWGLTNEKLFF
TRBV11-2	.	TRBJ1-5	CASSSGLNNQPQHF
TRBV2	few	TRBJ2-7	CASSDSYEQYF
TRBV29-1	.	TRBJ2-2	CSVRIQAGISVSAGELFF
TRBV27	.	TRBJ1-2	CASKGVNYGYTF
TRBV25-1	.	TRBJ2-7	CASSESGARSYEQYF
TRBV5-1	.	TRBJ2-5	CASSVSGETQYF